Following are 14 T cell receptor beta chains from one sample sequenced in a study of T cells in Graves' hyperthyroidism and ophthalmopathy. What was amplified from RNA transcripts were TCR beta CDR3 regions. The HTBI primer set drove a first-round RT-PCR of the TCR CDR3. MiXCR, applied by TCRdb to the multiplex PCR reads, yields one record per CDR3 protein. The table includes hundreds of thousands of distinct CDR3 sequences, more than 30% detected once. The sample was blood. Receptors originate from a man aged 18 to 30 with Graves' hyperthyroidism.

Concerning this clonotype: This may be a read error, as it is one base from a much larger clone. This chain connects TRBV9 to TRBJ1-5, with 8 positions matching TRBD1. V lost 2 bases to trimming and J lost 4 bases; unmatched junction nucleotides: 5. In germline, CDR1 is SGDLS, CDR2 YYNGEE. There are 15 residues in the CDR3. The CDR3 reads CASSVETGENQPQHF. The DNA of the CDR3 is TGTGCCAGCAGCGTGGAGACAGGGGAAAATCAGCCCCAGCATTTT.

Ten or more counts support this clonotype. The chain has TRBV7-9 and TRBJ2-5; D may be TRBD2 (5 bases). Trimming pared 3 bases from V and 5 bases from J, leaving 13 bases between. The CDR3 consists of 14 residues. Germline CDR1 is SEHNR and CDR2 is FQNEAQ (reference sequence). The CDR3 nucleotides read TGTGCCAGCAGCTTTCCCACTAGGGTCGAGACCCAGTACTTC. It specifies CASSFPTRVETQYF.

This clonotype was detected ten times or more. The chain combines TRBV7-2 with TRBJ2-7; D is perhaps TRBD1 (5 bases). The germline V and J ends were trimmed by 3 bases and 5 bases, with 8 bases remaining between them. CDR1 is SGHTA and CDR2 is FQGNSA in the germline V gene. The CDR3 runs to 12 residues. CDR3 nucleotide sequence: TGTGCCAGCAGCTTCAGGGTACACGAGCAGTACTTC. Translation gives CASSFRVHEQYF.

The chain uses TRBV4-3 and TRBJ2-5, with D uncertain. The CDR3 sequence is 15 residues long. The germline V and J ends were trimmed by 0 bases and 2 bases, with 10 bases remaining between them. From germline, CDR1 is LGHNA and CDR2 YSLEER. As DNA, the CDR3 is TGCGCCAGCAGCCAAGATAGAGCGTATCAAGAGACCCAGTACTTC. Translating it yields CASSQDRAYQETQYF.

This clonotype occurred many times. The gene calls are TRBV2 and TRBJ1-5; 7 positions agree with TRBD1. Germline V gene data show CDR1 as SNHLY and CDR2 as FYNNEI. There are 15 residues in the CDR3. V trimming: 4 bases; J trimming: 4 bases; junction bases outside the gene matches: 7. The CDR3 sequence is CASSGGTVANQPQHF. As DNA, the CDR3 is TGTGCCAGCAGTGGCGGGACAGTAGCAAATCAGCCCCAGCATTTT.

The chain's CDR3 is CSARDHGGSPEAFF. CDR3 nucleotides: TGCAGTGCTAGAGATCATGGAGGTTCGCCTGAAGCTTTCTTT. The V and J genes are TRBV20-1 and TRBJ1-1, with D unclear. Germline values: CDR1 DFQATT, CDR2 SNEGSKA (reference sequence). Between the trimmed V and J ends, which lost 0 bases and 6 bases, there was a span of 14 bases. The CDR3 covers 14 residues.

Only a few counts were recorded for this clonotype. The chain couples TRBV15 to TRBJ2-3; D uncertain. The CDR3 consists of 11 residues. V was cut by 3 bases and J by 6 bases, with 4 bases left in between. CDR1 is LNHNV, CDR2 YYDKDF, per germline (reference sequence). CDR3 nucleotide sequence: TGTGCCACCAGCAGGAGGGATACGCAGTATTTT. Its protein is CATSRRDTQYF. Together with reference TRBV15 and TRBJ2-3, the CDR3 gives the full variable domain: DAMVIQNPRYQVTQFGKPVTLSCSQTLNHNVMYWYQQKSSQAPKLLFHYYDKDFNNEADTPDNFQSRRPNTSFCFLDIRSPGLGDTAMYLCATSRRDTQYFGPGTRLTVL.

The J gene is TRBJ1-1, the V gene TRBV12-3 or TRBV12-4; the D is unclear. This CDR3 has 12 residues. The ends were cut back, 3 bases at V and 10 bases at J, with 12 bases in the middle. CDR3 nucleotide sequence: TGTGCCAGCAGTTTGTTGGGATATGGAGCTTTCTTT. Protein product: CASSLLGYGAFF.

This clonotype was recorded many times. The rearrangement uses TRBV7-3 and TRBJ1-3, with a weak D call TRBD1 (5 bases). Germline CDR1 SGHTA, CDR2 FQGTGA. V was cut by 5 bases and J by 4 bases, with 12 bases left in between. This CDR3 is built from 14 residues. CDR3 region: CASSDQGPGNTIYF. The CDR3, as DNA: TGTGCCAGCAGCGACCAGGGCCCCGGAAACACCATATATTTT.

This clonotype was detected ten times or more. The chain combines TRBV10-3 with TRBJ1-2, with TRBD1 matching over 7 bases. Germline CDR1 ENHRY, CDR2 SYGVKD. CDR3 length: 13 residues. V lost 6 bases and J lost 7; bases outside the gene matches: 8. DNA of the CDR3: TGTGCCATCAGCGCCAGGGGGGATGGTGGCTACACCTTC. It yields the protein CAISARGDGGYTF.

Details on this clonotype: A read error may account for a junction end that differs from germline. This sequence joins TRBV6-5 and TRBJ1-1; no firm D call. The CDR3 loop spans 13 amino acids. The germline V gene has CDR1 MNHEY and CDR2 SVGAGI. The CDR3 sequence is CAISYRRNTEAFF. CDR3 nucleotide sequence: TGTGCCATCAGTTACCGGAGGAACACTGAAGCTTTCTTT.

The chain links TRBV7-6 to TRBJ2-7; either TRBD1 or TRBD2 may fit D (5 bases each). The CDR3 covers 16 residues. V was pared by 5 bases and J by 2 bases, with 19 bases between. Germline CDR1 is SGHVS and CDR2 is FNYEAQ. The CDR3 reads CASSQESDSGPYEQYF. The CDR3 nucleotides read TGTGCCAGCAGCCAAGAGAGCGACAGCGGCCCCTACGAGCAGTACTTC. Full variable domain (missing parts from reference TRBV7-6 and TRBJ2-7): GAGVSQSPRYKVTKRGQDVALRCDPISGHVSLYWYRQALGQGPEFLTYFNYEAQQDKSGLPNDRFSAERPEGSISTLTIQRTEQRDSAMYRCASSQESDSGPYEQYFGPGTRLTVT.

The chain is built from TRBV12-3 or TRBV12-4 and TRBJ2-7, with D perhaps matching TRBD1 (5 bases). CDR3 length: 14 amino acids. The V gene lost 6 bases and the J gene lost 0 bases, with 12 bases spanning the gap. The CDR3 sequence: CASSVDTGSYEQYF. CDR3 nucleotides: TGTGCCAGCAGCGTCGACACAGGCTCCTACGAGCAGTACTTC.

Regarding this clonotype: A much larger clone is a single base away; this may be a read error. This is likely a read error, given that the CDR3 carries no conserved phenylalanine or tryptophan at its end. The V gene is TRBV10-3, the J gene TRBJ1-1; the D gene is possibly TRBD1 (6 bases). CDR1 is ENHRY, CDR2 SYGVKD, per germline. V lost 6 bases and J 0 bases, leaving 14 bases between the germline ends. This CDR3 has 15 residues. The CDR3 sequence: CAIRGGARMNTEAFL. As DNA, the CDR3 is TGTGCCATCAGAGGGGGGGCGAGAATGAACACTGAAGCTTTCCTT.